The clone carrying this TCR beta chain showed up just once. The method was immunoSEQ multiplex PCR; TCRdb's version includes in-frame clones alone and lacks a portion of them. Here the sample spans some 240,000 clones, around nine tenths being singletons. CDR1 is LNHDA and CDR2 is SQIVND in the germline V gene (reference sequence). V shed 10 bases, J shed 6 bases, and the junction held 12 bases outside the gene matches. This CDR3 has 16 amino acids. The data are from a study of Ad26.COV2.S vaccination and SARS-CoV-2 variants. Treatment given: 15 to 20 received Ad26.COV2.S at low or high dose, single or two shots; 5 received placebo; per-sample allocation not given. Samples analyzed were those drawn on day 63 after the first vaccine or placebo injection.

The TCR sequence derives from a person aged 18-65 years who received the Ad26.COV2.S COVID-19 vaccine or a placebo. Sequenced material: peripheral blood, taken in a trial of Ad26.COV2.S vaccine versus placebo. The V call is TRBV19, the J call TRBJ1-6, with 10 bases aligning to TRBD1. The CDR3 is CATRPADRGLNSPLHF. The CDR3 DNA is TGTGCCACCAGACCCGCCGACAGGGGGCTTAATTCACCCCTCCACTTT.